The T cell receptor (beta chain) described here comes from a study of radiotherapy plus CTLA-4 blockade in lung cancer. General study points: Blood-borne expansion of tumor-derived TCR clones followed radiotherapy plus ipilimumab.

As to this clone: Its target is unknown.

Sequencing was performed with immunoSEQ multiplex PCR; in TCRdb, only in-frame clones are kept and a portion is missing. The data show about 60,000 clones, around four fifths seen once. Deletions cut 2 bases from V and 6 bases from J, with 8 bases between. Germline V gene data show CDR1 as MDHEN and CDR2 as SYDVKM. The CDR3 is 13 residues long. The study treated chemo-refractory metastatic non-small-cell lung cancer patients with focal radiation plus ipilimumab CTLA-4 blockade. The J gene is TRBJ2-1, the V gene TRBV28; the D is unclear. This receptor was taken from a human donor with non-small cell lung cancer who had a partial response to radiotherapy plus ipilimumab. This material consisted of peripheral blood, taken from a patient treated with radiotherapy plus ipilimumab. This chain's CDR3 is CASSLAEPNEQFF. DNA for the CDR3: TGTGCCAGCAGTTTAGCGGAACCCAATGAGCAGTTCTTC.